This T cell receptor beta chain came from a study of identical twins. Germline V gene sequence: CDR1 MNHEY, CDR2 SVGEGT. This CDR3 comprises 13 residues. V dropped 5 bases and J dropped 9 bases, with 15 bases sitting between them. Findings of the study overall: The more abundant beta clonotypes in cord blood had fewer insertions, and memory repertoires did not show this.

As to this clonotype: Its cognate antigen is unknown.

Using its own MiXCR run on the 5' RACE reads, TCRdb lists one record per CDR3 protein. The sample includes 350,000 to 450,000 distinct CDR3 sequences, approximately 17% of them seen just once. This chain uses TRBV6-2 or TRBV6-3 with TRBJ2-3; D gene unclear. Sequences were obtained from naive T cells sorted from blood. The sequence was collected from a middle-aged man in good health. CDR3 coding DNA: TGTGCCAGCAGTAACCCCACCGTGGCCACGCAGTATTTT. Its translation is CASSNPTVATQYF.